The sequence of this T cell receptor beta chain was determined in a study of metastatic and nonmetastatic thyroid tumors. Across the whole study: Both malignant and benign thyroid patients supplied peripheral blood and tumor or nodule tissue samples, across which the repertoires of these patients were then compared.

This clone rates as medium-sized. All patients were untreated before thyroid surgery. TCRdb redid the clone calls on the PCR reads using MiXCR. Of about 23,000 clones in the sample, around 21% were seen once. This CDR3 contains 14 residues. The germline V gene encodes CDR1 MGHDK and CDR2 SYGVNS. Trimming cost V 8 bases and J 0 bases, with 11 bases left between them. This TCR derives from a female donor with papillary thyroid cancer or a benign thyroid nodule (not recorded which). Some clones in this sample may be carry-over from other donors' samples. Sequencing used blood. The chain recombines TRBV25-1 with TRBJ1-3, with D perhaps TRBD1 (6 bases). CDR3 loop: CASGGDSSGNTIYF. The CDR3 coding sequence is TGTGCCAGCGGGGGCGACTCCTCTGGAAACACCATATATTTT.